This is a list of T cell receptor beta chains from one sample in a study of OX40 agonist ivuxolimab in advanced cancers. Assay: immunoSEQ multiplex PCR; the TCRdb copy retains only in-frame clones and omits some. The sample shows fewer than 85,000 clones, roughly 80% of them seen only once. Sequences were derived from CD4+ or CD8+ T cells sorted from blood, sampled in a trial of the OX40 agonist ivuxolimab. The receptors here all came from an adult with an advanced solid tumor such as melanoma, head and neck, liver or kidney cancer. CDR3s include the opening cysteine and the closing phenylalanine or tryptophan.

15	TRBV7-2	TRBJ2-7	CASSDPGLADYEQYF
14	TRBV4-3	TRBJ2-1	CASSQERLWGEQFF
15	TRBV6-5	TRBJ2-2	CASRRETANTGELFF
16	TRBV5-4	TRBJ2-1	CASSSKREGLSNEQFF
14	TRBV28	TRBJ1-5	CASTRDSLNQPQHF
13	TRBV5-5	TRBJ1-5	CASSYDTGQPQHF
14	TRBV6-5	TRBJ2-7	CASQEPFRGYEQYF
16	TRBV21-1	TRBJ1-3	CASSLTDRSSGNTIYF
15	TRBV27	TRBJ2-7	CASGRGGLSSYEQYF
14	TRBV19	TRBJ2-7	CASSREGDLYEQYF
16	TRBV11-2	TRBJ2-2	CASSPPTSGNTGELFF
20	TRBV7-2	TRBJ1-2	CASSLALLWAGPSKNYGYTF
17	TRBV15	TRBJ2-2	CATSRDRGGTNTGELFF
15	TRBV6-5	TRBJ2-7	CASSAGTANDYEQYF
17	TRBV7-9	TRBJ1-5	CASSLWMPLHRNQPQHF
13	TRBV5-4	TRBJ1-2	CASSLDTIYGYTF
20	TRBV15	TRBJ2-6	CATSRRQGGRPVFGANVLTF